What follows describes a single T cell receptor beta chain. The sample comes from a study of blood T cell repertoires in COVID-19. CDR3 length equals 16 residues. V gave up 4 bases and J gave up 3 bases; unmatched junction bases: 11. Germline lookup yields CDR1 SGHTA and CDR2 FQGTGA. Source study methods: From reference gene primer amplification, estimates of nucleated cell counts were derived. Sequencing used immunoSEQ multiplex PCR; TCRdb keeps in-frame clones, though not all of them. V, J and clone size are taken as reported in that table, and D and trimming were inferred from the DNA itself. The table has hundreds of thousands of clones, 85% to 90% seen once.

The chain couples TRBV7-3 to TRBJ2-7; TRBD1 aligns across 8 bases. The sequence was obtained from a young man who had recovered from COVID-19. The sequenced sample consisted of PBMCs or T cells enriched from blood (not recorded which). CDR3 DNA sequence: TGTGCCAGCAGCTCGAAAAACCTTACAGGGGGCTACGAGCAGTACTTC. Translated, it gives CASSSKNLTGGYEQYF.